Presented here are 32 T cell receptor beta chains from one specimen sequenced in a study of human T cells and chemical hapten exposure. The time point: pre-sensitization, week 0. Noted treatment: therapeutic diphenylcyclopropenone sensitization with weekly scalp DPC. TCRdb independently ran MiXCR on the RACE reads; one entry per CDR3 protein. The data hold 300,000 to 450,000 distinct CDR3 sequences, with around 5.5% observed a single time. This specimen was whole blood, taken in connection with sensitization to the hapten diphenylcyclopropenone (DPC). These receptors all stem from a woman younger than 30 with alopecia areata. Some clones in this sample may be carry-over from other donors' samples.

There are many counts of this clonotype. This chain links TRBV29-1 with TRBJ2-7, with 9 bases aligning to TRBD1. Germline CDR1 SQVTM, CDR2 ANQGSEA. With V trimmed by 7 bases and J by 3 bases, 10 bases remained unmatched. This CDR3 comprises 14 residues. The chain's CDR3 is CSASPGQGIYEQYF. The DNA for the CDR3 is TGCAGCGCATCCCCGGGACAGGGTATCTACGAGCAGTACTTC.

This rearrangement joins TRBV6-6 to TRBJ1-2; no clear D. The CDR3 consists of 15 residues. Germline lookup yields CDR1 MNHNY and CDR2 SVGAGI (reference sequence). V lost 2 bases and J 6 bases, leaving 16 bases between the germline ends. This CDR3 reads CASSYIMGFGDGYTF. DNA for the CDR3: TGTGCCAGCAGTTACATAATGGGGTTCGGAGATGGCTACACCTTC.

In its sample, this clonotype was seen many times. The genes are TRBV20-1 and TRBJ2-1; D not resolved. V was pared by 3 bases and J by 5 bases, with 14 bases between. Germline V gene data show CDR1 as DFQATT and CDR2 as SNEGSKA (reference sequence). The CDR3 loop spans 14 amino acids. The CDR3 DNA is TGCAGTGCTAGGAAGATGGGGAACGACAATGAGCAGTTCTTC. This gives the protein CSARKMGNDNEQFF.

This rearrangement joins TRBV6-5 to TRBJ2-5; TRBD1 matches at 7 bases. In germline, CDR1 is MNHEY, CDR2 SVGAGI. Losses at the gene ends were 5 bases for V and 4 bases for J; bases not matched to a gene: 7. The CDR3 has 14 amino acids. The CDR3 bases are TGTGCCAGCAGTACAAACAGGGGAACAGAGACCCAGTACTTC. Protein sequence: CASSTNRGTETQYF.

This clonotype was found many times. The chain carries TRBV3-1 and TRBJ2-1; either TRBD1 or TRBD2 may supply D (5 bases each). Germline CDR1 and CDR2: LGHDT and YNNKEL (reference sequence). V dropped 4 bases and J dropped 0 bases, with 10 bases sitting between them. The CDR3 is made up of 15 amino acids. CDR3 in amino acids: CASSLGGFSYNEQFF. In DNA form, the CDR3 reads TGTGCCAGCAGCCTTGGGGGTTTCTCCTACAATGAGCAGTTCTTC.

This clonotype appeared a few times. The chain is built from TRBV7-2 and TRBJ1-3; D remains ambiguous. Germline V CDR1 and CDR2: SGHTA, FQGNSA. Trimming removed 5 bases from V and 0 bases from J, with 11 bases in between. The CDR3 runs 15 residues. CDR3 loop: CASSQQPSSGNTIYF. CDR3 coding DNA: TGTGCCAGCAGCCAGCAACCCTCCTCTGGAAACACCATATATTTT.

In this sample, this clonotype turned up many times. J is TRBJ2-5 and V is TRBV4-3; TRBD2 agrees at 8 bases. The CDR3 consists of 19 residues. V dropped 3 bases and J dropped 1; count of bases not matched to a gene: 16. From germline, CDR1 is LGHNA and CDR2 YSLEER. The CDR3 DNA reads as TGCGCCAGCAGCCAGCTGGCTGCCAGTGGCGGGGGGCCCCAAGAGACCCAGTACTTC. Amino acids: CASSQLAASGGGPQETQYF.

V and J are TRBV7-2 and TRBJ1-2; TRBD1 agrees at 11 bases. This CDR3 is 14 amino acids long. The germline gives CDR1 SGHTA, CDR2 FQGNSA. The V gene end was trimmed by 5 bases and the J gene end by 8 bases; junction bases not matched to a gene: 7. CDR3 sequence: CASSTRTGGQGYTF. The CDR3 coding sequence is TGTGCCAGCAGCACCAGGACAGGGGGCCAGGGCTACACCTTC.

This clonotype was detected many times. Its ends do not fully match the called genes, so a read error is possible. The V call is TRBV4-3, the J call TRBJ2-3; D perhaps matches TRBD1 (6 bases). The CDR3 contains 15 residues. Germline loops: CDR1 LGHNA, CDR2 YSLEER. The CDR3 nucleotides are TGCGCCAGCAGCCAACTAGCTGGGGGCCGAGATCCGCAGTATTTT. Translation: CASSQLAGGRDPQYF.

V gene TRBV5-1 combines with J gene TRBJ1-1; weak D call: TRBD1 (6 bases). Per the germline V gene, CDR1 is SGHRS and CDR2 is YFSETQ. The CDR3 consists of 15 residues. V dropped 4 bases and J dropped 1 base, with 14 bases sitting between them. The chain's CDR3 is CASSPDSSWNTEAFF. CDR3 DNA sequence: TGCGCCAGCAGCCCGGACAGCTCCTGGAACACTGAAGCTTTCTTT.

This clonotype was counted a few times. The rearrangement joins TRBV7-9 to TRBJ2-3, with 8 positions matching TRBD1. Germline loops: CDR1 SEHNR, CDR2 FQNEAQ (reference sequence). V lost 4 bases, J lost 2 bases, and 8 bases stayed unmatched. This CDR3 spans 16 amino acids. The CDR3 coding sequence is TGTGCCAGCAGCTCCGTATCAGGGGGCTACACAGATACGCAGTATTTT. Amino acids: CASSSVSGGYTDTQYF.

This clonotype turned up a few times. CDR3 nucleotides: TGCAGTGCTAGGACTAGCGGTAAAGAGACCCAGTACTTC. Encoded protein: CSARTSGKETQYF. V and J are TRBV20-1 and TRBJ2-5; 9 bases align to TRBD2. The CDR3 is 13 residues long. V shed 3 bases, J shed 3 bases, and the junction held 2 bases outside the gene matches. Germline V lookup: CDR1 DFQATT, CDR2 SNEGSKA (reference sequence).

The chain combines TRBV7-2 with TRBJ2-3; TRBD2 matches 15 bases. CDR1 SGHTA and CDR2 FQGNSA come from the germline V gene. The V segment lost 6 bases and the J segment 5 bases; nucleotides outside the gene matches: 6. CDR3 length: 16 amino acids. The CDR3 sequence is CASSYGTSGGKDTQYF. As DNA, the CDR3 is TGTGCCAGCAGTTACGGGACTAGCGGGGGGAAAGATACGCAGTATTTT.

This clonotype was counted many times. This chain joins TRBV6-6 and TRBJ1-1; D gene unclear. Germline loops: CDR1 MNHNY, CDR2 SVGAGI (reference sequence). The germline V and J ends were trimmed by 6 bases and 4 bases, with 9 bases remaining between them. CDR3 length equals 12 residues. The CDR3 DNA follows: TGTGCCAGCAGCCCTCTCGCCACTGAAGCTTTCTTT. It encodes CASSPLATEAFF.

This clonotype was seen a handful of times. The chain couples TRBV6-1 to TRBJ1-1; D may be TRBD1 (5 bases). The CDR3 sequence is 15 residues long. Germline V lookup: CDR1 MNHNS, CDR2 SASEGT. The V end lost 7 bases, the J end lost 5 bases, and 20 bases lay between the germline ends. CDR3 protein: CASMRGMAGVTEAFF. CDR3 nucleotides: TGTGCCAGCATGAGGGGCATGGCAGGCGTGACTGAAGCTTTCTTT.

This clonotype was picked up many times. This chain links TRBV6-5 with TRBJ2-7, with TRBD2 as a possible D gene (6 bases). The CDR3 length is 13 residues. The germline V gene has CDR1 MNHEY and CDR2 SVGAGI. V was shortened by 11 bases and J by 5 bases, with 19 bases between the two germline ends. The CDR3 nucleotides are TGTGCCTCAAACCGTGGAGGGGAAGACGAGCAGTACTTC. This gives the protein CASNRGGEDEQYF.

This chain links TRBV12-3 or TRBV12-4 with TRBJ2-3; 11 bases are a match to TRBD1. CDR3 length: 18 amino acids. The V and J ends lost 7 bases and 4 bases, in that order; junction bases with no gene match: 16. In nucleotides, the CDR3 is TGTGCCAGCAATTACGGGACAGGGGGACCCGCTGGAGCAGATACGCAGTATTTT. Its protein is CASNYGTGGPAGADTQYF.

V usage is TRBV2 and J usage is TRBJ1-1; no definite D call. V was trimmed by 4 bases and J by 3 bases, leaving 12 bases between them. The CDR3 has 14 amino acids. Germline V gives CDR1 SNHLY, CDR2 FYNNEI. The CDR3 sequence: CASSAEGGDTEAFF. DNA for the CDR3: TGTGCCAGCAGTGCAGAGGGTGGCGACACTGAAGCTTTCTTT.

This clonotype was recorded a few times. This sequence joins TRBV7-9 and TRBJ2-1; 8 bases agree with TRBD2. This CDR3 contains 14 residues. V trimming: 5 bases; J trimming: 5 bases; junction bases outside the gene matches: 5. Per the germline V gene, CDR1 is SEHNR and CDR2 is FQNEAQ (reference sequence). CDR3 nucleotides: TGTGCCAGCAGCCTGCGGGGGGCGGACAATGAGCAGTTCTTC. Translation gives CASSLRGADNEQFF. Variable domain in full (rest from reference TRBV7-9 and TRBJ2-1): DTGVSQNPRHKITKRGQNVTFRCDPISEHNRLYWYRQTLGQGPEFLTYFQNEAQLEKSRLLSDRFSAERPKGSFSTLEIQRTEQGDSAMYLCASSLRGADNEQFFGPGTRLTVL.

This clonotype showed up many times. CDR3 protein: CATRPDREAYEQYF. The DNA of the CDR3 is TGTGCCACCCGACCCGACAGGGAAGCCTACGAGCAGTACTTC. The V and J genes are TRBV6-2 or TRBV6-3 and TRBJ2-7; 7 bases line up with TRBD1. V dropped 10 bases and J dropped 2; count of bases not matched to a gene: 11. The CDR3 has 14 residues. Germline lookup yields CDR1 MNHEY and CDR2 SVGEGT.

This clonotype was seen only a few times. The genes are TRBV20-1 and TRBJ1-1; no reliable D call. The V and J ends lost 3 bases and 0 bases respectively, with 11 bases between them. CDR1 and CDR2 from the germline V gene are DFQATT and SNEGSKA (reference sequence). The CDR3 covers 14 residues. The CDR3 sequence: CSASYSNVNTEAFF. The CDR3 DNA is TGCAGTGCTAGTTACTCGAATGTGAACACTGAAGCTTTCTTT.

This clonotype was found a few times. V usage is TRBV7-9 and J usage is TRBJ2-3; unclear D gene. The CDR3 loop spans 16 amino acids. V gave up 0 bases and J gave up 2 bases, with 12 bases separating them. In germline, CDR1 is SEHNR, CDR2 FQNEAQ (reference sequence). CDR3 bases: TGTGCCAGCAGCTTAGCTGTGGGTTCGGACACAGATACGCAGTATTTT. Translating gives CASSLAVGSDTDTQYF.

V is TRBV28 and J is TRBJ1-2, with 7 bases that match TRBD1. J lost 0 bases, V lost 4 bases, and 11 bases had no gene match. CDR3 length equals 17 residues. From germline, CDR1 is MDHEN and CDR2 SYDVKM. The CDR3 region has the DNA TGTGCCAGCAGTTCCCCCGGGACAGAGACTACTAACTATGGCTACACCTTC. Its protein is CASSSPGTETTNYGYTF.

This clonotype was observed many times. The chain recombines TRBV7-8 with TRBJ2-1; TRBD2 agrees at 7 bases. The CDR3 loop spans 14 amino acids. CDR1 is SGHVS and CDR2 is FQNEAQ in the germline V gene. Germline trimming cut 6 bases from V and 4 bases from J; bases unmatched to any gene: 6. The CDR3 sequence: CASSSLAVYNEQFF. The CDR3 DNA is TGTGCCAGCAGTAGTCTAGCGGTATACAATGAGCAGTTCTTC.

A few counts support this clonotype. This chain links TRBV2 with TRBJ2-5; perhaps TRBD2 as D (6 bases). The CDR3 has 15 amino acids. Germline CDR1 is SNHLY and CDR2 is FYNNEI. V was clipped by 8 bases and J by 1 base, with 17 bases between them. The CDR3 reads CASLPGRGTQETQYF. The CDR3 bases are TGTGCCAGCCTCCCTGGCCGGGGGACCCAAGAGACCCAGTACTTC.

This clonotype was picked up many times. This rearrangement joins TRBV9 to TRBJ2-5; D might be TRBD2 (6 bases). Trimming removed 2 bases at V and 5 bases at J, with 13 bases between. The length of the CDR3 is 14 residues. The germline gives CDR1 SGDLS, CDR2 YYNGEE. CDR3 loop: CASSVFGGPETQYF. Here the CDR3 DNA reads TGTGCCAGCAGCGTTTTCGGGGGACCTGAGACCCAGTACTTC.

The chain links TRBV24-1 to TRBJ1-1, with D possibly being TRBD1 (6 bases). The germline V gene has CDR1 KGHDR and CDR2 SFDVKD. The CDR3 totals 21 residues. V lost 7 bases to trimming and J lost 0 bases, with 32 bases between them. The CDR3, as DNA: TGTGCCACCAGCGGGAGTAACAGGGCCACCCCCCCGGGGGACATGAACACTGAAGCTTTCTTT. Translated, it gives CATSGSNRATPPGDMNTEAFF.

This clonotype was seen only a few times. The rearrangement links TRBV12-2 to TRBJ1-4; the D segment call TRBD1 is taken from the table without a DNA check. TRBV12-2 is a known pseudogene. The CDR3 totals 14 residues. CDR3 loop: CASRWDRRGEKLFF. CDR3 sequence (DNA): TGTGCAAGTCGTTGGGACAGGAGGGGTGAAAAACTGTTTTTT.

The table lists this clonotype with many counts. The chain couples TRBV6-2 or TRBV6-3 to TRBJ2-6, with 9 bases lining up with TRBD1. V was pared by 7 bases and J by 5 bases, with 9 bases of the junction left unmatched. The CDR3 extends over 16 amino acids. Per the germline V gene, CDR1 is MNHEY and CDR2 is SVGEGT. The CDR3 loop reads CASTLDRGPRANVLTF. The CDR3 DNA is TGTGCCAGCACCCTGGACAGGGGTCCTAGGGCCAACGTCCTGACTTTC.

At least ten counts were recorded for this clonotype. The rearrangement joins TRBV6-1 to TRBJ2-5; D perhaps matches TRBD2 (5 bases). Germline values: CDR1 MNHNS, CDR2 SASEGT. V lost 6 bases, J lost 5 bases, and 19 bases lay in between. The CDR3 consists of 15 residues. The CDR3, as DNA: TGTGCCAGCAGACGCACTAGTACCACGGGGGAGACCCAGTACTTC. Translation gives CASRRTSTTGETQYF.

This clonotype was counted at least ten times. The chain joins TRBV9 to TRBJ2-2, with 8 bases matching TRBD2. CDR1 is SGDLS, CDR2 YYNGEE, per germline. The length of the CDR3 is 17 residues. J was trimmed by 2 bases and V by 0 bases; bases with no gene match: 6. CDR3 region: CASSVGPSGGNTGELFF. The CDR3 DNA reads TGTGCCAGCAGCGTAGGGCCCAGCGGGGGCAACACCGGGGAGCTGTTTTTT.

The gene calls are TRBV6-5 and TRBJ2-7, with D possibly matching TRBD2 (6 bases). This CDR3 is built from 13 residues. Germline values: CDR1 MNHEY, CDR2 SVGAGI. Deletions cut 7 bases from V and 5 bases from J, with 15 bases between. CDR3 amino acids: CASTEAGRDEQYF. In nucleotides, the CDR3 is TGTGCCAGCACCGAGGCGGGGCGCGACGAGCAGTACTTC.